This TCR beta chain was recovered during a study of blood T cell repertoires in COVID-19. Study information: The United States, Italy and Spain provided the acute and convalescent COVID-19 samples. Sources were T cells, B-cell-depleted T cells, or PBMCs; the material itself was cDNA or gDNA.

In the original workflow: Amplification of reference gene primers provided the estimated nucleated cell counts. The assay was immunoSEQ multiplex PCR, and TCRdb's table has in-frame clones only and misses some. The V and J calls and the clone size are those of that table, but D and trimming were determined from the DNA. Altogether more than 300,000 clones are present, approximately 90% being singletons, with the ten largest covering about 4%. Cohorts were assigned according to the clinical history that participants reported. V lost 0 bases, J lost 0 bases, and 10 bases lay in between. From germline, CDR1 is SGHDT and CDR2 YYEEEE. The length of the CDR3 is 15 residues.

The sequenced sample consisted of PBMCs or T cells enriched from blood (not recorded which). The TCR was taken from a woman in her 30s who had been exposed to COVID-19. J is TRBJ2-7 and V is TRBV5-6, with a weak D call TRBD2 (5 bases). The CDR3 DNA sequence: TGTGCCAGCAGCTTGGGGACTCGGAGCTCCTACGAGCAGTACTTC. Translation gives CASSLGTRSSYEQYF.